The 3 T cell receptor beta chains below were found in one sample sequenced in a study of T cells in localized non-small cell lung cancer (dated by TCRdb to between 2020 and 2021). The library came from the immunoSEQ multiplex PCR assay. Here the immuneACCESS table is served through TCRdb, limited to in-frame sequences with V and J called. Missing clones are a known gap in these copies; in checked studies unresolved V genes cover under half, and the rest lacks a known reason. The sample yields 1,500 to 2,000 clones; around 20% were counted once. The leading ten clones occupy around 25% of the sample. The source was normal lung tissue next to the tumor, collected before any cancer treatment. The receptors were gathered from a man aged 40-75 years with stage I lung adenocarcinoma.

This clone has a handful of counts. This chain uses TRBV11-3 with TRBJ2-3, with 10 bases that match TRBD2. The CDR3 is 15 residues long. V was clipped by 5 bases and J by 2 bases; unmatched bases: 4. Germline V gene sequence: CDR1 SGHNT, CDR2 YENEEA. This CDR3 reads CASSQAGGPTDTQYF. The DNA for the CDR3 is TGTGCCAGCAGCCAAGCGGGAGGGCCCACAGATACGCAGTATTTT. Full variable domain (remainder filled in from reference TRBV11-3 and TRBJ2-3): EAGVVQSPRYKIIEKKQPVAFWCNPISGHNTLYWYLQNLGQGPELLIRYENEEAVDDSQLPKDRFSAERLKGVDSTLKIQPAELGDSAVYLCASSQAGGPTDTQYFGPGTRLTVL.

The genes are TRBV6-1 and TRBJ2-1; TRBD1 matches at 7 bases. This CDR3 is built from 15 residues. With V trimmed by 1 base and J by 8 bases, 8 bases remained unmatched. Germline V gene data show CDR1 as MNHNS and CDR2 as SASEGT. The CDR3 bases are TGTGCCAGCAGTGAAGAGATAGGGGGCTTGGATGAGCAGTTCTTC. This gives the protein CASSEEIGGLDEQFF.

As concerns this clone: The junction does not match germline at one end; this may be a read error. The rearrangement uses TRBV6-8 and TRBJ2-3, with 9 bases fitting TRBD2. The germline CDR1 and CDR2 sequences are MNHGY and SAAAGT. This CDR3 is 16 amino acids long. CDR3 DNA: TGTGCCATCAGTGCGGGTAGCGGGGGTGGTACAGATACGCAGTATTTT. Translating gives CAISAGSGGGTDTQYF.